The clone carrying this T cell receptor (beta chain) was found a few times. The antigen remains undetermined. This record belongs to a study of Graves' ophthalmopathy and Graves' hyperthyroidism. Whole-study results and caveats: Most thyroid clonotypes with frequency above 0.001 were detected in blood too. The model predicted ophthalmopathy progression with roughly 71% sensitivity and 72% to 85% specificity. A classifier, a 13-signature model, separated ophthalmopathy from stable hyperthyroidism with roughly 86% sensitivity and less than 83% specificity.

Germline assignment: CDR1 SGHTA and CDR2 FQGNSA. The ends were cut back, 5 bases at V and 3 bases at J, with 14 bases in the middle. The CDR3 is made up of 14 amino acids. Amplification targeted the TCR beta CDR3 regions, with RNA transcripts as the source material. HTBI primers were used in a first-round RT-PCR, which preceded a second-round multiplex PCR. TCRdb re-analysed the multiplex PCR reads in MiXCR, keeping a single row per CDR3 protein. There are 650,000 to 900,000 distinct CDR3 sequences in the sample; around 40% occur only once, and about 40% lies in the top ten. Moderate-to-severe activity, CAS ≥3, NOSPECS ≥4 and duration under 3 months were recorded for donors with ophthalmopathy.

The source of this sequence is an adult man with Graves' ophthalmopathy. This rearrangement joins TRBV7-2 to TRBJ2-7; D is unclear. Input material: peripheral blood. The CDR3 sequence is CASSVSGGDYEQYF. The CDR3 DNA reads TGTGCCAGCAGCGTTTCCGGCGGCGACTACGAGCAGTACTTC.